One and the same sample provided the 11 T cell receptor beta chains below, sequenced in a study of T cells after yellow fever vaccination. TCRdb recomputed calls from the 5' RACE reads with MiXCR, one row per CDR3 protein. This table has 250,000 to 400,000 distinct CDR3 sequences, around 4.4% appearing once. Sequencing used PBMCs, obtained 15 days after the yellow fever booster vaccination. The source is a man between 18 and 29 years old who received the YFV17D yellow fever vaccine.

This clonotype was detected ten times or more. This CDR3 is CASSVSGTYYNEQFF. DNA of the CDR3: TGTGCCAGCAGCGTATCCGGGACATACTACAATGAGCAGTTCTTC. The J gene is TRBJ2-1, the V gene TRBV7-9; TRBD1 is a possible D gene (6 bases). Trimming took 5 bases from V and 3 from J, leaving 14 bases between them. The germline gives CDR1 SEHNR, CDR2 FQNEAQ (reference sequence). The length of the CDR3 is 15 residues.

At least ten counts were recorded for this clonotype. Here the CDR3 reads CSARDYLQEISRRGNQPQHF. The CDR3 DNA is TGCAGTGCTAGAGACTACCTACAGGAAATTTCTCGCAGGGGCAATCAGCCCCAGCATTTT. The J gene is TRBJ1-5, the V gene TRBV20-1, with a tentative D call TRBD1 (5 bases). This CDR3 has 20 amino acids. The germline V gene encodes CDR1 DFQATT and CDR2 SNEGSKA (reference sequence). The ends were cut back, 0 bases at V and 2 bases at J, with 26 bases in the middle.

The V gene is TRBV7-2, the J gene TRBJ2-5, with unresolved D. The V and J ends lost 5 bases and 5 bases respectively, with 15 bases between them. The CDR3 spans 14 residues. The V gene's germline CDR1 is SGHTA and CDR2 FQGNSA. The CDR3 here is CASSHRAVGETQYF. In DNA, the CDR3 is TGTGCCAGCAGCCATCGGGCGGTCGGGGAGACCCAGTACTTC. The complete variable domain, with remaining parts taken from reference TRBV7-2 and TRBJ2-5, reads GAGVSQSPSNKVTEKGKDVELRCDPISGHTALYWYRQSLGQGLEFLIYFQGNSAPDKSGLPSDRFSAERTGGSVSTLTIQRTQQEDSAVYLCASSHRAVGETQYFGPGTRLLVL.

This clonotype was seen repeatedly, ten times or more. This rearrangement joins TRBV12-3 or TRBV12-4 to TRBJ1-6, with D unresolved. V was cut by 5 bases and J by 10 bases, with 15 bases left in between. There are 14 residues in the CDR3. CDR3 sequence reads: CASSRTAEGSPLHF. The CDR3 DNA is TGTGCCAGCAGTCGGACGGCTGAAGGGTCACCCCTCCACTTT.

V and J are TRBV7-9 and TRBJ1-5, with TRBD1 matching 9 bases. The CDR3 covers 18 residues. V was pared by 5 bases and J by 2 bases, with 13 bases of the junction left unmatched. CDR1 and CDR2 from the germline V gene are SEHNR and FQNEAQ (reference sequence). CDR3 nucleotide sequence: TGTGCCAGCAGCGCCCAGGACAGGGGAGGAAAGGGCAATCAGCCCCAGCATTTT. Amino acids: CASSAQDRGGKGNQPQHF.

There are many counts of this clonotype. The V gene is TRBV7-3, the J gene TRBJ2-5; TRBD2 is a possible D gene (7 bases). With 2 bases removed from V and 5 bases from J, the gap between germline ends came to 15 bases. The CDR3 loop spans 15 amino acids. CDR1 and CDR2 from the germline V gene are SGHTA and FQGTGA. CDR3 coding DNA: TGTGCCAGCAGCTTAGGGGGGGCCTATGGGGAGACCCAGTACTTC. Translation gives CASSLGGAYGETQYF.

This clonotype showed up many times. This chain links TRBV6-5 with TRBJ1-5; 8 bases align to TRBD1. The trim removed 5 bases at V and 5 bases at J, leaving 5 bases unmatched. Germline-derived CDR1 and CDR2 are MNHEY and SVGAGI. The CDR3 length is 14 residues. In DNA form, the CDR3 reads TGTGCCAGCAGTCGAGGACAGGGATATCAGCCCCAGCATTTT. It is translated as CASSRGQGYQPQHF.

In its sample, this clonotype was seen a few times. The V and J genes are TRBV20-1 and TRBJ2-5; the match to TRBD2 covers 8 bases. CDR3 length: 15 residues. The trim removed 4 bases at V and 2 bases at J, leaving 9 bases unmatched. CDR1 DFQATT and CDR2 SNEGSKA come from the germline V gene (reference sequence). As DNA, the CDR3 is TGCAGTGCTATTGGCAAGCGGGGGAGGCAAGAGACCCAGTACTTC. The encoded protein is CSAIGKRGRQETQYF.

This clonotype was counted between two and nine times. The CDR3 here is CASSERTGGTEAFF. CDR3 bases: TGCGCCAGCAGCGAAAGGACAGGGGGCACTGAAGCTTTCTTT. The V gene is TRBV5-1, the J gene TRBJ1-1; the match to TRBD1 covers 10 bases. After removal of 4 bases from V and 4 bases from J, the junction contained 4 bases not matched to a gene. The CDR3 extends over 14 amino acids. The germline gives CDR1 SGHRS, CDR2 YFSETQ.

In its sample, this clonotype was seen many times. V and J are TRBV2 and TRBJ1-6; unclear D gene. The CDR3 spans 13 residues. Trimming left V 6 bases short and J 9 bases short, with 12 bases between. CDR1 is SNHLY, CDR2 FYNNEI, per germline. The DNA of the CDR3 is TGTGCCAGCAGGCAGGAAGCCGGTTCACCCCTCCACTTT. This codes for CASRQEAGSPLHF.

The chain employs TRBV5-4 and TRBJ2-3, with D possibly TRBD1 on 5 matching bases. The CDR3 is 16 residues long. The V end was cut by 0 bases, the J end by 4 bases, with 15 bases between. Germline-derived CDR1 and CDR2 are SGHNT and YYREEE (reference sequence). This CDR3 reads CASSLDRLNPPDTQYF. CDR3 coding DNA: TGTGCCAGCAGCTTGGACAGGCTAAACCCCCCAGATACGCAGTATTTT.